Below, 2 T cell receptor beta chains from the same sample are listed, as sequenced in a study of tumor and adjacent non-tumor tissue in lung cancer. No cell sorting was done before RNA was extracted from the tissue. A modified ARM-PCR protocol with three rounds of nested PCR amplified TCRbeta. TCRdb ran MiXCR on the multiplex PCR reads and lists one entry per CDR3 protein. The table lists about 80,000 distinct CDR3 sequences, under 70% of them singletons. The sequenced sample consisted of lung tumor tissue. Receptor source: a woman between 65 and 79 years old with non-small cell lung cancer.

This clonotype was picked up a small number of times. V and J are TRBV5-1 and TRBJ2-7; TRBD1 agrees at 7 bases. This CDR3 has 16 amino acids. J gave up 0 bases and V 0 bases, and 6 bases lay outside the gene matches. Germline V gene lookup returns CDR1 SGHRS and CDR2 YFSETQ. The CDR3 reads CASSLEGQANSYEQYF. DNA for the CDR3: TGCGCCAGCAGCTTGGAAGGACAGGCGAACTCCTACGAGCAGTACTTC.

For this clonotype: A read error is possible here, since a much larger clone lies one base away. The chain is built from TRBV13 and TRBJ1-2; D is undetermined. There are 12 residues in the CDR3. Per the germline V gene, CDR1 is PRHDT and CDR2 is FYEKMQ (reference sequence). Trimming left V 7 bases short and J 12 bases short, with 18 bases between. CDR3 protein: CASTKGMGTHTF. The DNA of the CDR3 is TGTGCCAGCACCAAGGGCATGGGAACCCACACCTTC. The full variable domain, completed using reference TRBV13 and TRBJ1-2, is AAGVIQSPRHLIKEKRETATLKCYPIPRHDTVYWYQQGPGQDPQFLISFYEKMQSDKGSIPDRFSAQQFSDYHSELNMSSLELGDSALYFCASTKGMGTHTFGSGTRLTVV.